This T cell receptor beta chain was documented in a study of OX40 agonist ivuxolimab in advanced cancers. Across the whole study: Ivuxolimab, an antibody that agonizes OX40 (CD134), was administered to the patients. Males comprised 70% to 85% of the group, whose mean age was approximately 60 years (range roughly 20 to 90). Study-wide results and caveats: Dosing at 0.1 to 3.0 mg/kg was accompanied by clonal expansion of CD4+ and CD8+ blood T cells by week 6.

The germline CDR1 and CDR2 sequences are SEHNR and FQNEAQ (reference sequence). This CDR3 spans 18 amino acids. V shed 4 bases, J shed 0 bases, and the junction held 7 bases outside the gene matches. On this clone itself: What it binds is not known.

Repertoires were generated with immunoSEQ multiplex PCR, while TCRdb's copy carries only in-frame clones and drops some. The table has approximately 47,000 clones, roughly 90% seen once. The rearrangement links TRBV7-9 to TRBJ2-6; 9 positions agree with TRBD1. The sequence was collected from an adult with an advanced solid tumor such as melanoma, head and neck, liver or kidney cancer. The sample here was CD4+ or CD8+ T cells sorted from blood, taken in a trial of the OX40 agonist ivuxolimab. The CDR3, as DNA: TGTGCCAGCAGCTCTCCCAGGACAGGGGACTCTGGGGCCAACGTCCTGACTTTC. As protein: CASSSPRTGDSGANVLTF.